The present entry profiles one T cell receptor (beta chain) with its context. This clone was seen more than once but under ten times. The target of this receptor is not known. The sample holds no much larger clone one base away, and base qualities are not on file. The method was PCR. These reads were obtained on an Illumina HiSeq 4000. High-throughput sequencing was used to profile the TCR beta-chain CDR3 region of every patient. The study's own analysis went as follows. A classifier to discriminate distant-metastatic papillary thyroid cancer patients was built from CDR3 differences across clinicopathological groups. Repertoire diversity was assessed with the Shannon index, and tumor-blood repertoire similarity with the Morisita-Horn index. In TCRdb, the public reads were trimmed at Q25 with fastp and aligned with MiXCR, with productive beta chains retained. TCRdb's processing, not the authors', yielded these V and J calls. The sample table shows around 23,000 clones, and under 25% are seen once. In total, the top ten clones hold approximately 30% of the sample.

This record belongs to a study of metastatic and nonmetastatic thyroid tumors (dated by TCRdb to 2019 to 2021). For context, the study as a whole: For patients with malignant and with benign thyroid disease, the researchers compared repertoires between peripheral blood samples and tumor or nodule tissue samples. Results and caveats for the whole study, not just this receptor: In both blood and tumor samples, TCR beta diversity was reported to be significantly higher in malignant tumors than in benign nodules.

No patient had received any treatment before thyroid surgery. The study retrospectively analysed patient clinical samples collected from the early 2010s to the late 2010s using T-cell receptor beta sequencing. Looking up the germline V gene yields CDR1 SGDLS and CDR2 YYNGEE. The CDR3 runs 15 amino acids, cysteine and phenylalanine included. Here the CDR3 DNA is all that survives: 45 bases in frame from base 1. V is reduced by 0 bases and J by 0 bases, leaving a spacing of 9 bases between them. This TCR was sampled from a male donor with papillary thyroid cancer or a benign thyroid nodule (not recorded which). Some clones in this sample may be carry-over from other donors' samples. In this chain, TRBV9 is recombined with TRBJ2-5; TRBD1 is a weak D gene call, 6 bases matching. Sequences were obtained from blood. The CDR3 in this case is CASSVGTAYQETQYF. The DNA reads TGTGCCAGCAGCGTAGGGACAGCCTACCAAGAGACCCAGTACTTC. The full variable domain, with segments outside the CDR3 supplied by the reference TRBV9 and TRBJ2-5 proteins, appears as DSGVTQTPKHLITATGQRVTLRCSPRSGDLSVYWYQQSLDQGLQFLIQYYNGEERAKGNILERFSAQQFPDLHSELNLSSLELGDSALYFCASSVGTAYQETQYFGPGTRLLVL.